Following are 24 T cell receptor beta chains from one sample sequenced in a study of blood T cells in healthy people across ages. Through a sample-barcoded 5' primer and a J-beta primer mix, a second PCR was run for about 6 to 11 cycles. One entry per CDR3 protein results from TCRdb running MiXCR on the 5' RACE reads. Among 1.5 million to 2 million distinct CDR3 sequences listed, approximately 28% were seen once. The sequenced material came from blood. These receptors originate from a woman in her thirties in good health.

V and J are TRBV6-5 and TRBJ2-1, with D perhaps TRBD2 (6 bases). V lost 3 bases and J lost 7, with 13 bases in between. Germline V gene sequence: CDR1 MNHEY, CDR2 SVGAGI. The CDR3 consists of 14 residues. The CDR3: CASSYVLGGNEQFF. CDR3 DNA: TGTGCCAGCAGTTATGTGTTAGGAGGGAATGAGCAGTTCTTC.

In its sample, this clonotype was seen a few times. This chain connects TRBV5-1 to TRBJ1-1; no definite D call. V was pared by 3 bases and J by 2 bases, with 14 bases between. Germline V gene data show CDR1 as SGHRS and CDR2 as YFSETQ. The CDR3 spans 15 residues. In DNA form, the CDR3 reads TGCGCCAGCAGCTCAGGACCGGCAGGAAACACTGAAGCTTTCTTT. It specifies CASSSGPAGNTEAFF. The variable domain in full, completed from reference TRBV5-1 and TRBJ1-1, reads KAGVTQTPRYLIKTRGQQVTLSCSPISGHRSVSWYQQTPGQGLQFLFEYFSETQRNKGNFPGRFSGRQFSNSRSEMNVSTLELGDSALYLCASSSGPAGNTEAFFGQGTRLTVV.

The chain joins TRBV29-1 to TRBJ2-7; D may correspond to TRBD1 or TRBD2 (5 bases each). Looked up from germline, CDR1 is SQVTM and CDR2 is ANQGSEA. With 6 bases removed from V and 10 bases from J, the gap between germline ends came to 19 bases. CDR3 length: 12 amino acids. CDR3 nucleotide sequence: TGCAGCGTCGTCCTAAGGGGAGAGGCCCAGTACTTC. Residues: CSVVLRGEAQYF.

The V and J genes are TRBV29-1 and TRBJ1-5; TRBD1 agrees at 7 bases. V lost 5 bases, J lost 7 bases, and 8 bases stayed unmatched. The germline V gene has CDR1 SQVTM and CDR2 ANQGSEA. CDR3 size: 13 residues. Here the CDR3 reads CSVSQGVAQPQHF. In DNA, the CDR3 is TGCAGCGTTAGCCAGGGGGTAGCGCAGCCCCAGCATTTT.

This sequence joins TRBV15 and TRBJ2-7; TRBD2 matches 10 bases. The CDR3 is 15 amino acids. V was clipped by 0 bases and J by 5 bases; unmatched bases: 4. Germline V gene lookup returns CDR1 LNHNV and CDR2 YYDKDF (reference sequence). As DNA, the CDR3 is TGTGCCACCAGCAGAGAGGCTAGCGGGAGTGACGAGCAGTACTTC. Its protein is CATSREASGSDEQYF.

The chain recombines TRBV19 with TRBJ1-5, with TRBD1 matching over 7 bases. The CDR3 spans 15 residues. Germline loops: CDR1 LNHDA, CDR2 SQIVND (reference sequence). The V segment lost 8 bases and the J segment 2 bases; nucleotides outside the gene matches: 9. CDR3 coding DNA: TGTGCCAGTCTATCGGGACAGAACGGCAATCAGCCCCAGCATTTT. It codes for CASLSGQNGNQPQHF. Combining the CDR3 with reference TRBV19 and TRBJ1-5 gives the whole variable domain DGGITQSPKYLFRKEGQNVTLSCEQNLNHDAMYWYRQDPGQGLRLIYYSQIVNDFQKGDIAEGYSVSREKKESFPLTVTSAQKNPTAFYLCASLSGQNGNQPQHFGDGTRLSIL.

V usage is TRBV6-5 and J usage is TRBJ1-4; TRBD1 is a possible D gene (5 bases). The V end was cut by 6 bases, the J end by 8 bases, with 19 bases between. Germline V gene lookup returns CDR1 MNHEY and CDR2 SVGAGI. The CDR3 covers 15 residues. The CDR3 coding sequence is TGTGCCAGCAGGAGTACCGGGGGTGGGAAGGAAAAACTGTTTTTT. Amino acids: CASRSTGGGKEKLFF.

This clonotype occurred many times. V is TRBV7-2 and J is TRBJ2-7; the D call may be TRBD1 or TRBD2 (5 bases each). This CDR3 is 16 amino acids long. The V end lost 1 base, the J end lost 1 base, and 14 bases lay between the germline ends. Germline CDR1 is SGHTA and CDR2 is FQGNSA. This CDR3 is CASSLGSRGPSYEQYF. In DNA form, the CDR3 reads TGTGCCAGCAGCTTAGGTTCGAGGGGCCCTTCCTACGAGCAGTACTTC.

This clonotype showed up many times. The chain uses TRBV10-3 and TRBJ2-7; either TRBD1 or TRBD2 may supply D (5 bases each). The CDR3 has 14 amino acids. CDR1 is ENHRY, CDR2 SYGVKD, per germline. V gave up 10 bases and J gave up 0 bases, with 16 bases separating them. As DNA, the CDR3 is TGTGCCAGTAGCCCCCCGGGGACCTCCTACGAGCAGTACTTC. Its protein is CASSPPGTSYEQYF.

This clonotype has more than one count but fewer than ten. This chain links TRBV7-2 with TRBJ2-7; 7 nucleotides match TRBD1. Germline CDR1 is SGHTA and CDR2 is FQGNSA. The CDR3 contains 14 residues. After removal of 5 bases from V and 3 bases from J, the junction contained 7 bases not matched to a gene. CDR3 sequence: CASSTQTGYYEQYF. DNA of the CDR3: TGTGCCAGCAGCACCCAGACAGGGTACTACGAGCAGTACTTC.

This clonotype appeared a few times. This chain connects TRBV10-3 to TRBJ2-3, with D perhaps TRBD1 (5 bases). V was trimmed by 8 bases and J by 2 bases, leaving 14 bases between them. CDR3 length equals 14 residues. Per germline, CDR1 ENHRY and CDR2 SYGVKD. The CDR3 DNA is TGTGCCATCGGGGCTCGAACGGACACAGATACGCAGTATTTT. Translation: CAIGARTDTDTQYF.

This chain connects TRBV7-9 to TRBJ1-4, with D unclear. The CDR3 runs 14 residues. Germline loops: CDR1 SEHNR, CDR2 FQNEAQ (reference sequence). The ends were cut back, 5 bases at V and 10 bases at J, with 17 bases in the middle. DNA for the CDR3: TGTGCCAGCAGCCCCAACGGACTAGGAGGAAAACTGTTTTTT. Protein product: CASSPNGLGGKLFF.

The chain recombines TRBV30 with TRBJ2-1; D not certain. The DNA end is more similar to TRBJ2-7, so the J call may be wrong. Germline-derived CDR1 and CDR2 are GTSNPN and SVGIG (reference sequence). The CDR3 totals 16 residues. The CDR3 DNA follows: TGTGCCTGGAGTGTACTGGGCTTCAGCTCCTACAATGAGCAGTACTTC. Encoded protein: CAWSVLGFSSYNEQYF.

The V and J genes are TRBV12-3 or TRBV12-4 and TRBJ1-4, with 7 bases that match TRBD1. CDR3 length: 14 residues. The ends lost 8 bases at V and 8 bases at J; junction bases unmatched: 11. In nucleotides, the CDR3 is TGTGCCAGCGGACTTCGGGACAGAGTAGAAAAACTGTTTTTT. Amino acid sequence: CASGLRDRVEKLFF.

A word on this clonotype: This clone may be a read error of a much larger clone one base away. The chain uses TRBV4-3 and TRBJ2-6; 7 nucleotides line up with TRBD1. The CDR3 runs 16 residues. The germline V gene encodes CDR1 LGHNA and CDR2 YSLEER. CDR3 sequence: CVSSQDQGAGANVLTF. CDR3 DNA: TGCGTCAGCAGCCAAGATCAGGGGGCTGGGGCCAACGTCCTGACTTTC.

This clonotype occurred a few times. V and J are TRBV7-6 and TRBJ2-1; no clear D gene. CDR1 and CDR2 from the germline V gene are SGHVS and FNYEAQ. The CDR3 is 14 amino acids. V was clipped by 4 bases and J by 0 bases, with 7 bases between them. The CDR3 coding sequence is TGTGCCAGCAGCTCCGGCCCCTCCTACAATGAGCAGTTCTTC. It translates to CASSSGPSYNEQFF. Using reference TRBV7-6 and TRBJ2-1 for the parts outside the CDR3, the full variable domain is GAGVSQSPRYKVTKRGQDVALRCDPISGHVSLYWYRQALGQGPEFLTYFNYEAQQDKSGLPNDRFSAERPEGSISTLTIQRTEQRDSAMYRCASSSGPSYNEQFFGPGTRLTVL.

This clonotype was counted many times. This chain uses TRBV20-1 with TRBJ2-7; TRBD1 is a possible D gene (6 bases). V gave up 0 bases and J gave up 0 bases, with 12 bases separating them. The CDR3 covers 15 residues. Per the germline V gene, CDR1 is DFQATT and CDR2 is SNEGSKA (reference sequence). CDR3 DNA sequence: TGCAGTGCTAGAGATCAGGGGCTCAGCTCCTACGAGCAGTACTTC. Translated: CSARDQGLSSYEQYF.

The chain employs TRBV28 and TRBJ2-5; D possibly corresponds to TRBD2 (6 bases). Per the germline V gene, CDR1 is MDHEN and CDR2 is SYDVKM. The CDR3 is 14 residues long. V was clipped by 4 bases and J by 9 bases, with 18 bases between them. DNA for the CDR3: TGTGCCAGCAGTTCCCGGGACTCCCCAGGGCCCCAGTACTTC. Protein: CASSSRDSPGPQYF.

The V and J genes are TRBV29-1 and TRBJ2-4; 8 positions agree with TRBD1. Gene TRBJ2-7 matches the end of the DNA better, so the J call may be wrong. The germline V gene encodes CDR1 SQVTM and CDR2 ANQGSEA. CDR3 size: 13 residues. CDR3 sequence (DNA): TGCAGCGTTGTGGGACAGGACCCCTACGAGCAGTACTTC. Its protein is CSVVGQDPYEQYF.

V usage is TRBV7-9 and J usage is TRBJ2-1; D is unresolved. V was shortened by 5 bases and J by 0 bases, with 14 bases between the two germline ends. The CDR3 sequence is 16 residues long. CDR1 SEHNR and CDR2 FQNEAQ come from the germline V gene (reference sequence). CDR3 in DNA: TGTGCCAGCAGCCATTTGACGGTGAGCTCCTACAATGAGCAGTTCTTC. This translates into CASSHLTVSSYNEQFF. The full variable domain, its missing parts supplied by reference TRBV7-9 and TRBJ2-1, is DTGVSQNPRHKITKRGQNVTFRCDPISEHNRLYWYRQTLGQGPEFLTYFQNEAQLEKSRLLSDRFSAERPKGSFSTLEIQRTEQGDSAMYLCASSHLTVSSYNEQFFGPGTRLTVL.

Comment on this clonotype: A much more abundant neighbour one base away suggests this may be a read error. The gene calls are TRBV5-1 and TRBJ2-7, with TRBD1 as a possible D gene (6 bases). This CDR3 has 14 amino acids. Germline CDR1 is SGHRS and CDR2 is YFSETQ. CDR3 in amino acids: CANSLSTGLGEQYF. CDR3 in DNA: TGCGCCAACAGCTTGTCAACAGGGCTTGGGGAGCAGTACTTC.

This chain connects TRBV28 to TRBJ1-1, with 7 bases identical to TRBD1. The CDR3 has 12 residues. The V and J ends lost 7 bases and 9 bases, in that order; junction bases with no gene match: 8. Germline V lookup: CDR1 MDHEN, CDR2 SYDVKM. In nucleotides, the CDR3 is TGTGCCAGCACCGAGGGGGCCGCGAAAGCTTTCTTT. Its translation is CASTEGAAKAFF.

The chain has TRBV5-5 and TRBJ1-2; weak D call: TRBD1 (5 bases). CDR1 and CDR2 from the germline V gene are SGHKS and YYEKEE (reference sequence). This CDR3 region has 13 residues. The ends were cut back, 7 bases at V and 6 bases at J, with 16 bases in the middle. The chain's CDR3 is CASDWGRGDGYTF. CDR3 DNA: TGTGCCAGCGACTGGGGAAGGGGTGATGGCTACACCTTC.

There are a few counts of this clonotype. The chain is built from TRBV28 and TRBJ1-5; a possible D gene is TRBD1 (5 bases). The CDR3 has 13 amino acids. V was cut by 9 bases and J by 6 bases, with 15 bases left in between. Germline CDR1 MDHEN, CDR2 SYDVKM. The CDR3 DNA follows: TGTGCCAGTGCACCGGGGCCGGCTCAGCCCCAGCATTTT. Protein: CASAPGPAQPQHF.